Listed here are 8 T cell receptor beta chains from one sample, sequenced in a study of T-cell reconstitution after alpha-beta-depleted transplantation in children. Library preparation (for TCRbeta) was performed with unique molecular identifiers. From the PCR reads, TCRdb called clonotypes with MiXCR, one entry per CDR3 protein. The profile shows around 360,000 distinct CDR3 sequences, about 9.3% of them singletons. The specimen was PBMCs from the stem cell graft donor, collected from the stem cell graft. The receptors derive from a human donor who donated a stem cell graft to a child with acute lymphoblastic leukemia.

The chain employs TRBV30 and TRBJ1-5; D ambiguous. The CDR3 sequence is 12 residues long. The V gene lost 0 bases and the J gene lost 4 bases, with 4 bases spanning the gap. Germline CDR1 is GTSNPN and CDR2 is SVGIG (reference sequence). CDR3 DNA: TGTGCCTGGAGTGTAGGAAATCAGCCCCAGCATTTT. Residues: CAWSVGNQPQHF.

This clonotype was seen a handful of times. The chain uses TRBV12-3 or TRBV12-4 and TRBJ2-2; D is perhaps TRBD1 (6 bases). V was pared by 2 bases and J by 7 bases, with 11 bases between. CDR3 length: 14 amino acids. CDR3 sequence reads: CASSLSGVDGELFF. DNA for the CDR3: TGTGCCAGCAGTTTATCAGGGGTCGACGGGGAGCTGTTTTTT.

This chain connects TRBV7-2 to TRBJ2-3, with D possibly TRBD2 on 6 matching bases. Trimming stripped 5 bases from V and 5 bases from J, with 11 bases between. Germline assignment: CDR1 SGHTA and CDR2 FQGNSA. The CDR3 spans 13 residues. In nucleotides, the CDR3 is TGTGCCAGCAGCCCCAGACTAGGAGATACGCAGTATTTT. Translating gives CASSPRLGDTQYF.

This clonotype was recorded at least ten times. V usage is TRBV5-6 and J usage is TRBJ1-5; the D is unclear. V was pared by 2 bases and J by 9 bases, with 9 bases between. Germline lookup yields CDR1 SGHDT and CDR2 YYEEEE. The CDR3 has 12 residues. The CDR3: CASSFGGGPQHF. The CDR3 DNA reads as TGTGCCAGCAGCTTTGGTGGAGGGCCCCAGCATTTT. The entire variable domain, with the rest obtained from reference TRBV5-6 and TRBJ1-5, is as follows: DAGVTQSPTHLIKTRGQQVTLRCSPKSGHDTVSWYQQALGQGPQFIFQYYEEEERQRGNFPDRFSGHQFPNYSSELNVNALLLGDSALYLCASSFGGGPQHFGDGTRLSIL.

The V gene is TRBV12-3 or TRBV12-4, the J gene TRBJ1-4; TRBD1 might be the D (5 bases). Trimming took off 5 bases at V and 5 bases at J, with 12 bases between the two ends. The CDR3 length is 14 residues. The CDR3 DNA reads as TGTGCCAGCAGTCCGACAGAGCACAATGAAAAACTGTTTTTT. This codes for CASSPTEHNEKLFF.

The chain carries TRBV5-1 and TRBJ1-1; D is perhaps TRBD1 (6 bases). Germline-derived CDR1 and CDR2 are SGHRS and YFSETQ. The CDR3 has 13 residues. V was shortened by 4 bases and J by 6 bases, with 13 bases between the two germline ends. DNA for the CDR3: TGCGCCAGCAGCCGAGGGGGTGGAGCTGAAGCTTTCTTT. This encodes CASSRGGGAEAFF.

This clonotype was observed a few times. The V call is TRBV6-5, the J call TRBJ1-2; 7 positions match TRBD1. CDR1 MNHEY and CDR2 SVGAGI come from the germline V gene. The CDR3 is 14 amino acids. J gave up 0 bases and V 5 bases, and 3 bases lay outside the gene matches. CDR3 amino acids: CASSNGQANYGYTF. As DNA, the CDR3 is TGTGCCAGCAGTAACGGACAGGCTAACTATGGCTACACCTTC.

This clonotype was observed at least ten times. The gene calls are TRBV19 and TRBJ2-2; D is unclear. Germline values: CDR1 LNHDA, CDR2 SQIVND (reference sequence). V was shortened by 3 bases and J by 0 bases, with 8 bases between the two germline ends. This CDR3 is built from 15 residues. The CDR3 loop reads CASSMKTANTGELFF. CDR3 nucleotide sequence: TGTGCCAGTAGTATGAAGACCGCGAACACCGGGGAGCTGTTTTTT.